This entry describes one TCR beta chain. Only a few counts were recorded for this clone. Its antigen has not been determined. Base qualities are not recorded, but no much larger clone differs from it by a single base. The cohort was made up of hundreds of healthy bone marrow donors. At the time of sampling, every cohort member was nominally healthy, though immune exposures that went unrecorded were likely present. The donor tested CMV seropositive, placing the donor among the approximately 290 seropositive members of the cohort. A peripheral blood sample was collected from each donor, and TCR beta sequencing was performed on peripheral blood mononuclear cells. The Qiagen DNeasy Blood Extraction Kit was used to extract genomic DNA from the blood cell samples. These data come from a study of cytomegalovirus exposure and HLA in healthy donors (dated by TCRdb to about 2017). Regarding the complete study: An earlier analysis of several hundred of the donors reported approximately 270 Gb of sequence data and roughly 110 million unique TCR beta sequences from 150 million to 200 million T cells. Among over 350 genotyped donors of the cohort, an average of around 240,000 unique TCR beta nucleotide sequences were sequenced per donor, about a sixth of them non-productive. Using immunosequencing, the study profiled T cell repertoires from around 670 subjects and related those repertoires to cytomegalovirus serostatus. All discovery cohort repertoires had been generated using a single sequencing platform. An early release covering approximately 600 HLA-typed donors comprised roughly 300 gigabases of sequencing data and around 85 million unique TCR sequences. In addition to the first cohort of several hundred subjects, a separate validation cohort of approximately 120 different subjects was used. A later analysis re-analyzed previously published TCR beta repertoires from roughly 600 donors and added high-resolution HLA genotyping to study TCR occurrence patterns. A later genetic analysis used genome-wide SNP genotypes for about three fifths of the 666 donors, treating that subset as a discovery cohort. Roughly five DR-DQ haplotypes were handled as single units for association and clustering because linkage in the cohort was strong. The study aimed to test whether signatures of past pathogen exposure could be identified by cataloging public T cell receptors. Donor age, sex, ethnicity and CMV serostatus were compiled alongside the repertoire data. In an earlier analysis of 500 to 650 of the donors, high-throughput TCR beta sequencing was used to judge whether each TCR beta V gene segment behaved as functional or pseudogenic. Rather than using new phenotypic data, the later analysis identified candidate immune exposures from TCR beta sequences and from how often those sequences occurred across donors. High-throughput TCR immunosequencing, statistical association of individual TCRs with disease status, and machine learning were combined to predict cytomegalovirus infection status. The genetic ancestry cluster associated with self-reported Caucasian donors included about four fifths of the roughly 360 genotyped donors. HLA typing covered class I and class II loci at four-digit resolution. The number of donors typed differed by locus, with about 629-640 for A, B, C, DRB1 and DQB1, about 500 for DQA1, 600 to 610 for DPA1, and roughly 450 for DPB1.

The CDR3 runs 15 residues from the cysteine to the phenylalanine. The retained sequence is limited to the CDR3, 45 bases, with the frame set at the first base. Relative to germline, V is missing 2 bases and J is missing 7 bases, with 6 bases of the junction outside any gene match. CDR1 and CDR2 are read off the germline V gene as MGHRA and YSYEKL. The method behind the library was the immunoSEQ multiplex PCR assay. The multiplex PCR relied on a mix of 60 forward primers for TCR Vbeta segments and 13 reverse primers for TCR Jbeta segments. The CDR3 region of rearranged TCR beta genes was amplified from genomic DNA by a multiplex PCR assay. Amplified TCR beta libraries were sequenced as 87-base-pair reads on the Illumina HiSeq System. In the source study's methods: In a later analysis, some 80 million unique TCR beta chains were counted across the 500 to 850 repertoires, and around 10 million of these chains were shared by at least two donors. Raw reads were error-corrected and collapsed into unique sequences by a nearest-neighbor algorithm in which closely related sequences were merged to remove PCR and sequencing errors. V, D and J gene segments were assigned by aligning CDR3 sequences to IMGT reference sequences. For a sequence to be retained, a match of at least six nucleotides to both a V gene segment and a J gene segment was required. A rearrangement was called productive if the CDR3 had no stop codons and remained in frame with V and J, and every other rearrangement was called non-productive. Following IMGT convention, CDR3 was defined as the stretch from the second conserved V-encoded cysteine up to the conserved J-encoded phenylalanine. The earlier analysis of more than 450 of the donors excluded sequences that lacked an unambiguous match to a single V gene segment. In an earlier analysis of several hundred of the donors, V segments were called functional above 56.7% productive rearrangements and were called segregating when the between-donor standard deviation exceeded 5%. A statistical classification framework was built to diagnose cytomegalovirus status from the catalog of TCR beta chain sequences. V and J gene assignment, in a later analysis, came from comparing TCR nucleotide sequences with IMGT/GENE-DB human TR gene sequences. A later analysis assigned CDR3 sequences and most-parsimonious VDJ recombination scenarios with the TCRdist pipeline. A later analysis defined each TCR beta chain by its CDR3 amino acid sequence plus V-gene family, and excluded reads lacking a unique V-gene family. To address suspected cross-contamination and a sequencing artifact, a later analysis removed under 600 highly shared, low-generation-probability nucleotide sequences. In a later analysis, a clonal expansion index for each public chain was calculated from normalized within-repertoire ranks of inferred template counts. A later analysis computed generation probabilities with a VDJ recombination model fitted to out-of-frame rearrangements, and checked the results against IGoR. A later analysis scored TCR-TCR, TCR-HLA and TCR-CMV co-occurrence with hypergeometric tests, applying a repertoire-size bias correction to TCR pairs. A later analysis estimated false discovery rates by permuting HLA or CMV assignments 20 times. A later analysis grouped co-occurring TCRs with DBSCAN, adding TCRdist sequence similarity when clustering within HLA-allele-positive subsets. Repertoires with fewer than 30,000 or more than 120,000 public chains were left out of co-occurrence clustering, as were about five repertoires with anomalous nucleotide sharing. TCRdb re-hosts the immuneACCESS table, in-frame sequences only. Its copies lack some clones; in the studies checked, an unresolved V gene accounts for under half of them, and the cause for the rest is not known. Clone size and the V and J calls come from that table; the DNA yielded D and trimming. The sample table contains about 140,000 clones; only one count was recorded for roughly four fifths of them. Of the sample, 1.4% to 1.5% is held by the ten largest clones.

What the work shows at the level of the full study, not this receptor alone: A later analysis associated about 18,000 TCR beta sequences with specific HLA alleles at a false discovery rate of 0.05. Assigning TCR associations to individual alleles was difficult when HLA alleles, especially DR and DQ, strongly co-occurred. The authors suggested that the approach could potentially be extended to other disease states and immunological phenotypes. According to a later analysis, parvovirus B19, influenza, CMV and Epstein-Barr virus appeared linked to several top co-occurrence clusters. Roughly uniform sequencing depth across donors was assumed in presence/absence analyses, although this assumption may not hold. Immune exposure information for the cohort was limited to CMV serostatus. In the study, 164 TCR beta chains were listed as associated with cytomegalovirus. Cytomegalovirus status was reported to be diagnosed by the classifier with high specificity and sensitivity in both the original and validation cohorts. Three of the identified cytomegalovirus-associated TCR beta chains were confirmed in vitro to be specific for cytomegalovirus antigens. Compared with the roughly 700-donor mean, donors in an Asian-associated ancestry cluster had fewer N-insertions in productive TCRs, according to a later genetic analysis. According to a later analysis, most CMV-associated TCR beta chains appeared to be HLA-restricted, and the HLA associations seemed to be driven largely by CMV exposure. Only TCR beta chains were sequenced in this cohort, and the absence of alpha or paired-chain data limited detectable features. A later analysis found that HLA-associated TCR beta chains were more clonally expanded and had lower generation probabilities than equally common non-associated chains. Most TCR sequences were observed very rarely across donors, whereas some public TCRs were present in many individuals. Because HLA typing was missing for some donors at each locus, association tests included only the typed subset. In an earlier analysis of approximately 590 of the donors, most TCR beta V segments appeared in productive rearrangements about 87% or about 30% of the time, broadly matching IMGT annotations. Linkage disequilibrium might explain the correlated functional status among segregating V segments, but an unknown experimental factor could not be excluded. In a later analysis, TCR association rates were found to vary across HLA loci, with the most associated TCRs seen for DRB1 alleles and the fewest for HLA-C alleles. A further reported finding was that TCR beta sequences accurately predicted the HLA-A and HLA-B alleles for most subjects in the first cohort. A later genetic analysis associated a missense DCLRE1C variant with V-gene and J-gene trimming of TCR beta chains, and an independent cohort replicated the association. Because counts were too low, 15 to 20 rarely observed V segments, including chromosome 9 orphons, were excluded from the earlier analysis of several hundred of the donors. A cluster of highly shared sequence variants was judged likely to represent a technical artifact of the sequencing pipeline. Some IMGT-functional V segments, including TRBV6-2 and TRBV6-3, could not be told apart with the 87-base-pair reads, so those segments were excluded.

This chain is built from TRBV4-1 and TRBJ1-4, with TRBD1 matching 8 junction bases. The receptor was isolated from a young man in good health and CMV-seropositive. Sequenced: PBMCs. The CDR3 amino acid sequence is: CASSQRWTGPEKLFF. The nucleotides read TGCGCCAGCAGCCAAAGATGGACAGGGCCTGAAAAACTGTTTTTT.